The sequence of this TCR beta chain was determined in a study of blood T cell repertoires in COVID-19. As processed by the authors: Reference gene primers were amplified, and this amplification served to estimate nucleated cell counts. Profiling relied on immunoSEQ multiplex PCR, and the TCRdb table lists in-frame clones only, not all of them. V and J calls and clone size are as listed in that table; D and trimming were resolved from the DNA. The sample carries about 300,000 clones, about nine tenths recorded once. Everyone who took part was roughly 18 to 89 years old, and they came from about 25 US areas. CDR1 and CDR2 from the germline V gene are MNHEY and SVGEGT. The V and J ends lost 2 bases and 7 bases respectively, with 8 bases between them. This CDR3 comprises 12 residues.

The sequencing sample was made of PBMCs or T cells enriched from blood (not recorded which). The rearrangement links TRBV6-2 or TRBV6-3 to TRBJ2-5; D ambiguous. The clonotype was recovered from a woman aged 40 to 49 who had recovered from COVID-19. This chain's CDR3 is CASSYRSGTQYF. The CDR3 nucleotides are TGTGCCAGCAGTTACAGGTCGGGGACCCAGTACTTC.